These 5 T cell receptor beta chains were all obtained from the same sample, sequenced in a study of blood T cell repertoires in COVID-19. The data were produced by immunoSEQ multiplex PCR, yet TCRdb's version contains in-frame clones alone and is incomplete. This sample has around 320,000 clones, with roughly 88% found just once. The material sequenced was peripheral blood. The receptors stem from a woman aged 30 to 39 who had recovered from COVID-19.

The chain employs TRBV10-3 and TRBJ1-2; a possible D gene is TRBD1 (6 bases). This CDR3 is built from 13 residues. Deletions cut 4 bases from V and 6 bases from J, with 12 bases between. The V gene's germline CDR1 is ENHRY and CDR2 SYGVKD. The CDR3 nucleotides are TGTGCCATCAGTGGGACAGCGCGAGATGGCTACACCTTC. Translated, it gives CAISGTARDGYTF.

The rearrangement joins TRBV28 to TRBJ1-1; D call uncertain. CDR3 length: 13 residues. With 1 base removed from V and 2 bases from J, the gap between germline ends came to 5 bases. Germline V gives CDR1 MDHEN, CDR2 SYDVKM. In DNA form, the CDR3 reads TGTGCCAGCAGTTTATACAGAAACACTGAAGCTTTCTTT. Translating gives CASSLYRNTEAFF. Combining the CDR3 with reference TRBV28 and TRBJ1-1 gives the whole variable domain DVKVTQSSRYLVKRTGEKVFLECVQDMDHENMFWYRQDPGLGLRLIYFSYDVKMKEKGDIPEGYSVSREKKERFSLILESASTNQTSMYLCASSLYRNTEAFFGQGTRLTVV.

The rearrangement links TRBV27 to TRBJ1-1; the match to TRBD1 covers 9 bases. The length of the CDR3 is 18 residues. J lost 0 bases, V lost 6 bases, and 14 bases had no gene match. Germline CDR1 is MNHEY and CDR2 is SMNVEV (reference sequence). The CDR3, as DNA: TGTGCCAGCAGATGGACAGGGGACATCTGGGCCCTGAACACTGAAGCTTTCTTT. The encoded protein is CASRWTGDIWALNTEAFF.

V and J are TRBV6-2 or TRBV6-3 and TRBJ1-5; D gene ambiguous. CDR1 MNHEY and CDR2 SVGEGT come from the germline V gene. V dropped 4 bases and J dropped 6 bases, with 16 bases sitting between them. This CDR3 spans 15 amino acids. CDR3 bases: TGTGCCAGCAGTTTCCGTCGACGAGAGGGTCAGCCCCAGCATTTT. Its protein product is CASSFRRREGQPQHF.

The rearrangement joins TRBV28 to TRBJ2-1; 9 positions match TRBD1. CDR1 is MDHEN and CDR2 is SYDVKM in the germline V gene. The CDR3 is 14 residues long. V was clipped by 5 bases and J by 3 bases; unmatched bases: 2. In nucleotides, the CDR3 is TGTGCCAGCAGTACGACAGGGGGCTACAATGAGCAGTTCTTC. The encoded protein is CASSTTGGYNEQFF.